The clone carrying this T cell receptor beta chain was observed many times. No antigen is known for it. This specimen comes from a study of neurological immune-mediated disorders. Broader study findings: CDR3 amino acid sequences found in expanded clones were never shared across subjects, suggesting private repertoires in all groups.

5'RACE with 10-nucleotide random UMIs produced the cDNA. The output of every sequencing run, over 180 million TCR-beta sequences, came from 15-18 subjects. MiXCR, applied by TCRdb to the 5' RACE reads, yields one record per CDR3 protein. The sample lists some 18,000 distinct CDR3 sequences, 6.5% to 9% seen once, with about a sixth in the top ten. The CDR3 has 14 residues. The germline V gene encodes CDR1 DFQATT and CDR2 SNEGSKA (reference sequence). Losses at the gene ends were 5 bases for V and 4 bases for J; bases not matched to a gene: 11. The chain links TRBV20-1 to TRBJ2-7; 7 bases match TRBD2. The sequenced sample was CD8+ T cells from blood. This TCR was sampled from a woman aged 25 to 45 with HTLV-1-associated myelopathy (HAM/TSP). CDR3 amino acids: CSARGNGGLYEQYF. In nucleotides, the CDR3 is TGCAGTGCTCGCGGAAACGGGGGGTTATACGAGCAGTACTTC.